These T cell receptor beta chains were read from a single sample in a study of OX40 agonist ivuxolimab in advanced cancers. TCRdb's copy holds only in-frame clones and misses some; the assay was immunoSEQ multiplex PCR. This sample has about 58,000 clones, with roughly 88% found just once. The starting material was CD4+ or CD8+ T cells sorted from blood, obtained in a trial of the OX40 agonist ivuxolimab. The receptor set was obtained from an adult with an advanced solid tumor such as melanoma, head and neck, liver or kidney cancer. CDR3s include the opening cysteine and the closing phenylalanine or tryptophan.

j_call,v_call,cdr3_aa
TRBJ1-1,TRBV7-9,CASSSLTGINTEAFF
TRBJ1-2,TRBV28,CASSSTGGGSYGYTF
TRBJ1-4,TRBV28,CASAVPGTNEKLFF
TRBJ1-2,TRBV5-1,CASSLGEGGYGYTF
TRBJ2-5,TRBV29-1,CSVEAPTQGRETQYF
TRBJ1-4,TRBV30,CAWDQGAREKLFF
TRBJ2-2,TRBV28,CASSFLLGSGELFF
TRBJ2-1,TRBV6-6,CASRPQGAASGNEQFF
TRBJ1-2,TRBV4-2,CASSPRLGQNYGYTF
TRBJ1-2,TRBV11-1,CASSSGLTGGGYTF
TRBJ2-3,TRBV28,CASSFLAGRATDTQYF
TRBJ2-1,TRBV9,CASSVASLYNEQFF
TRBJ1-3,TRBV11-2,CASSPMSSGNTIYF
TRBJ2-1,TRBV5-1,CASSLEAYNEQFF
TRBJ2-3,TRBV1,CTSSQRGLAGEKNTQYF
TRBJ1-3,TRBV5-1,CASSLLGQGLSGNTIYF
TRBJ1-1,TRBV6-1,CASSERGRAVNTEAFF
TRBJ2-1,TRBV11-2,CASSLDLAGAPEQFF
TRBJ2-6,TRBV2,CASSDGRSSGANVLTF
TRBJ2-7,TRBV5-4,CASSQQTGAWGEQYF
TRBJ2-1,TRBV9,CASSVGGGSYNEQFF
TRBJ1-1,TRBV18,CASSPKSGTGLNTEAFF
TRBJ2-4,TRBV5-1,CASSLTGPRENIQYF
TRBJ2-1,TRBV7-9,CASSSQLAGNEQFF
TRBJ2-7,TRBV5-1,CASSPRTDQPYEQYF
TRBJ1-6,TRBV30,CAWSFQTGLDSPLHF
-,TRBV4-1,CASSRGLAGAYEQYF
TRBJ1-2,TRBV18,CASSLGTEIYGYTF
TRBJ1-5,TRBV13,CASSRGQEGPQHF
TRBJ2-7,TRBV5-1,CASSLGPAGQLFTYEQYF
TRBJ2-5,TRBV6-5,CASRKETQYF
TRBJ2-3,TRBV5-6,CASSLRLAGWDTQYF
TRBJ1-5,TRBV19,CASSDQIAAQPQHF
TRBJ2-3,TRBV28,CASSLPSNLRENKDTQYF
TRBJ1-1,TRBV19,CASIDPSRAEAFF
TRBJ1-1,TRBV11-1,CASSLGPETEAFF
TRBJ1-2,TRBV5-4,CASSAGQQNYGYTF
TRBJ2-1,TRBV30,CAWTTSSYNEQFF
TRBJ1-2,TRBV6-5,CASSYERRRGYTF
TRBJ2-2,TRBV19,CASLSGDTGELFF
TRBJ2-5,TRBV4-2,CASSQDLARTQYF
TRBJ2-1,TRBV6-6,CASSISGVYNEQFF
TRBJ2-3,TRBV15,CATSRAVGDTQYF
TRBJ2-1,TRBV19,CASISRTGTNEQFF
TRBJ1-4,TRBV28,CASSPTTTTNEKLFF
TRBJ1-1,TRBV30,CAWRPGGKTEAFF
TRBJ2-1,TRBV5-6,CASSLGASGGPILLGQFF
TRBJ1-2,TRBV5-5,CASSLWVGLTVSGYTF
TRBJ2-7,TRBV28,CASSLRDRGQYF
TRBJ1-1,TRBV30,CAWGTGNTEAFF
TRBJ1-1,TRBV5-4,CASSRDRGPILTEAFF
TRBJ1-2,TRBV2,CASRGTFLNYGYTF
TRBJ2-1,TRBV19,CASSMAGRAYNEQFF
TRBJ2-3,TRBV7-8,CASSLLTGQGATDTQYF